This T cell receptor (beta chain) was identified in a study of vaccination and CD4 T cells after COVID-19. As for treatment: approximately 9-day PBMC culture with coronavirus spike peptide pools or control peptides (ViraFEST assay). The unexposed donor provided CD4+ T cells, which were taken before the COVID-19 pandemic (2011-2018). Sequencing of the DNA from cultured CD4+ T cells was carried out with the Oncomine TCR Beta short-read assay. MiXCR, applied by TCRdb to the PCR reads, yields one record per CDR3 protein. Among 6,500 to 7,500 distinct CDR3 sequences, more than 45% were seen once, and the ten largest hold approximately 26%. With regard to this clonotype: Antigen unknown.

Sample: CD4+ T cells from blood, cultured in vitro. The source of this sequence is a human donor in good health.

The CDR3 is CASSFRSGSEAFF. The CDR3, as DNA: TGTGCCAGCAGCTTTAGATCGGGCAGTGAAGCTTTCTTT. The chain combines TRBV7-6 with TRBJ1-1; D is unresolved. CDR3 length: 13 amino acids. CDR1 and CDR2 from the germline V gene are SGHVS and FNYEAQ. V was cut by 3 bases and J by 7 bases, with 12 bases left in between.